This T cell receptor beta chain was sequenced during a study of cytomegalovirus exposure and HLA in healthy donors. The PCR used 60 Vbeta and 13 Jbeta primers. The data were produced by immunoSEQ multiplex PCR, yet TCRdb's version contains in-frame clones alone and is incomplete. The sample has some 85,000 clones; about 73% are singletons. The CDR3 has 14 residues. The germline V and J ends were trimmed by 4 bases and 2 bases, with 10 bases remaining between them. CDR1 MDHEN and CDR2 SYDVKM come from the germline V gene. The chain is built from TRBV28 and TRBJ2-3; D is possibly TRBD1 (5 bases). The receptor comes from a woman aged 35 to 49 in good health and CMV-seropositive. Source material: PBMCs. The CDR3 loop reads CASSYGAVTDTQYF. The CDR3 DNA reads TGTGCCAGCAGTTATGGGGCCGTCACAGATACGCAGTATTTT.